Following are 7 T cell receptor beta chains from one sample sequenced in a study of blood T cell repertoires in COVID-19 (dated by TCRdb to about 2020). The method was the immunoSEQ multiplex PCR assay. In its TCRdb copy, this immuneACCESS table keeps in-frame sequences only and misses some clones. Where compared with another copy, unresolved V genes explain less than half of these, and the others have no known cause. Counted in this sample were roughly 48,000 clones; 88% of them appeared once. The ten most abundant clones make up about 13% of the sample. Material: peripheral blood. The receptors come from a human donor in a cohort sampled during active COVID-19.

CDR3 in amino acids: CASSGRDREVKNIQYF. The CDR3 DNA is TGCGCCAGCAGTGGCCGGGACAGGGAGGTCAAAAACATTCAGTACTTC. V usage is TRBV10-1 and J usage is TRBJ2-4, with 9 nucleotides matching TRBD1. V lost 4 bases to trimming and J lost 3 bases; unmatched junction nucleotides: 7. This CDR3 contains 16 residues. Germline CDR1 and CDR2: WNHNN and SYGVQD (reference sequence).

The rearrangement links TRBV7-8 to TRBJ2-1; D is uncertain. This CDR3 comprises 14 residues. CDR1 is SGHVS and CDR2 is FQNEAQ in the germline V gene. With 5 bases removed from V and 1 base from J, the gap between germline ends came to 9 bases. In DNA form, the CDR3 reads TGTGCCAGCAGCGCGGCCGTTTCCTACAATGAGCAGTTCTTC. Translating it yields CASSAAVSYNEQFF.

The chain combines TRBV2 with TRBJ2-3; D unresolved. This CDR3 is 11 amino acids long. The V and J ends lost 5 bases and 2 bases respectively, with 2 bases between them. Per the germline V gene, CDR1 is SNHLY and CDR2 is FYNNEI. The CDR3 DNA follows: TGTGCCAGCAGTCACACAGATACGCAGTATTTT. Protein sequence: CASSHTDTQYF.

The table lists this clone with a count of one. The chain is built from TRBV6-5 and TRBJ1-1; D uncertain. Germline V gene lookup returns CDR1 MNHEY and CDR2 SVGAGI. V was pared by 0 bases and J by 1 base, with 6 bases between. The CDR3 is 14 amino acids. The CDR3 DNA reads TGTGCCAGCAGTTACTCGACTGGGAACACTGAAGCTTTCTTT. This encodes CASSYSTGNTEAFF.

The rearrangement joins TRBV27 to TRBJ1-5; possible D gene TRBD1, 6 bases. Germline loops: CDR1 MNHEY, CDR2 SMNVEV (reference sequence). CDR3 length equals 14 residues. The germline V and J ends were trimmed by 3 bases and 3 bases, with 9 bases remaining between them. CDR3 coding DNA: TGTGCCAGCAGTTTCGCAGGGGTCAATCAGCCCCAGCATTTT. The encoded protein is CASSFAGVNQPQHF.

This clone has more than one count but fewer than ten. This chain connects TRBV7-2 to TRBJ2-2, with 7 nucleotides matching TRBD2. V dropped 4 bases and J dropped 3; count of bases not matched to a gene: 2. CDR3 size: 14 residues. Germline V gives CDR1 SGHTA, CDR2 FQGNSA. The CDR3 DNA follows: TGTGCCAGCAGCTCGGGACTATACACCGGGGAGCTGTTTTTT. Translating gives CASSSGLYTGELFF.

The chain couples TRBV19 to TRBJ1-6; 7 positions match TRBD1. The germline V gene has CDR1 LNHDA and CDR2 SQIVND (reference sequence). This CDR3 spans 17 amino acids. The V and J ends lost 8 bases and 0 bases, in that order; junction bases with no gene match: 10. CDR3: CASSQQGPSSYNSPLHF. CDR3 DNA: TGTGCCAGTTCCCAACAGGGGCCGAGCTCCTATAATTCACCCCTCCACTTT.